These 20 T cell receptor beta chains share one sample of origin, sequenced in a study of blood T cell repertoires in COVID-19. The protocol was immunoSEQ multiplex PCR, while the TCRdb copy is restricted to in-frame clones and leaves out a portion. The sample includes around 200,000 clones, 85% to 90% of them seen just once. Sequenced: peripheral blood. These TCRs come from a man aged 18 to 29 with active or convalescent COVID-19.

The chain uses TRBV5-1 and TRBJ1-6; D is ambiguous. The CDR3 consists of 15 residues. Trimming shortened V by 7 bases and J by 0 bases, and 11 bases separated the two germline ends. CDR1 and CDR2 (germline): SGHRS, YFSETQ. The CDR3 here is CASGSGNSYNSPLHF. The CDR3 coding sequence is TGCGCCAGCGGGTCGGGGAACTCCTATAATTCACCCCTCCACTTT. The full variable domain, its missing parts supplied by reference TRBV5-1 and TRBJ1-6, is KAGVTQTPRYLIKTRGQQVTLSCSPISGHRSVSWYQQTPGQGLQFLFEYFSETQRNKGNFPGRFSGRQFSNSRSEMNVSTLELGDSALYLCASGSGNSYNSPLHFGNGTRLTVT.

This chain connects TRBV27 to TRBJ2-7; the D gene is possibly TRBD1 (6 bases). Germline V gene data show CDR1 as MNHEY and CDR2 as SMNVEV (reference sequence). Trimming shortened V by 2 bases and J by 2 bases, and 13 bases separated the two germline ends. CDR3 length: 15 residues. CDR3 DNA sequence: TGTGCCAGCAGTTTAACGCCAGGGGCTGCCTACGAGCAGTACGTC. This codes for CASSLTPGAAYEQYV.

The chain recombines TRBV18 with TRBJ2-1; 10 nucleotides agree with TRBD2. After removal of 4 bases from V and 4 bases from J, the junction contained 13 bases not matched to a gene. The germline V gene encodes CDR1 KGHSH and CDR2 LQKENI. This CDR3 is 18 amino acids long. The CDR3 nucleotides are TGTGCCAGCTCACGGGGGCCGAGCGGGAGGGGTCCGTACAATGAGCAGTTCTTC. This sequence encodes CASSRGPSGRGPYNEQFF.

V usage is TRBV11-3 and J usage is TRBJ2-3, with D possibly matching TRBD1 (5 bases). Looked up from germline, CDR1 is SGHNT and CDR2 is YENEEA. V lost 7 bases and J 3 bases, leaving 14 bases between the germline ends. The CDR3 consists of 14 residues. CDR3 region: CASTLRGSTDTQYF. The DNA for the CDR3 is TGTGCCAGCACCCTAAGGGGATCTACAGATACGCAGTATTTT. The full variable domain, rest sourced from reference TRBV11-3 and TRBJ2-3, is EAGVVQSPRYKIIEKKQPVAFWCNPISGHNTLYWYLQNLGQGPELLIRYENEEAVDDSQLPKDRFSAERLKGVDSTLKIQPAELGDSAVYLCASTLRGSTDTQYFGPGTRLTVL.

The V gene is TRBV9, the J gene TRBJ1-1; D gene unclear. V lost 6 bases and J lost 0, with 18 bases in between. There are 16 residues in the CDR3. Germline V lookup: CDR1 SGDLS, CDR2 YYNGEE. The CDR3 here is CASTARSGDLNTEAFF. The DNA of the CDR3 is TGTGCCAGCACCGCCAGGAGCGGGGATTTGAACACTGAAGCTTTCTTT.

The chain employs TRBV28 and TRBJ2-1; the match to TRBD2 covers 7 bases. With V trimmed by 7 bases and J by 1 base, 7 bases remained unmatched. The germline gives CDR1 MDHEN, CDR2 SYDVKM. CDR3 length: 15 residues. CDR3 loop: CASTPRAGSYNEQFF. The CDR3 nucleotides read TGTGCCAGCACCCCTAGAGCGGGGTCCTACAATGAGCAGTTCTTC. The full variable domain, its missing parts supplied by reference TRBV28 and TRBJ2-1, is DVKVTQSSRYLVKRTGEKVFLECVQDMDHENMFWYRQDPGLGLRLIYFSYDVKMKEKGDIPEGYSVSREKKERFSLILESASTNQTSMYLCASTPRAGSYNEQFFGPGTRLTVL.

This sequence joins TRBV5-1 and TRBJ2-1; TRBD2 aligns across 9 bases. V shed 8 bases, J shed 7 bases, and the junction held 13 bases outside the gene matches. The length of the CDR3 is 15 residues. CDR1 is SGHRS and CDR2 is YFSETQ in the germline V gene. CDR3 bases: TGCGCCAGTACGGAGGCTAGCGGGACCATTAATGAGCAGTTCTTC. It specifies CASTEASGTINEQFF.

The chain employs TRBV5-6 and TRBJ1-2, with TRBD1 matching 9 bases. J was trimmed by 14 bases and V by 0 bases; bases with no gene match: 17. Germline assignment: CDR1 SGHDT and CDR2 YYEEEE. This CDR3 is 16 amino acids long. CDR3 DNA sequence: TGTGCCAGCAGCTTGGCCGGGACAGGGATTGCTATGGCTAGGACCTTC. Encoded protein: CASSLAGTGIAMARTF.

V is TRBV7-2 and J is TRBJ2-1; 7 positions agree with TRBD2. This CDR3 is built from 14 residues. Germline V CDR1 and CDR2: SGHTA, FQGNSA. With 4 bases clipped from V and 12 bases from J, the junction kept 12 bases outside the gene matches. The CDR3 loop is CASSSPEQAGVQFF. The CDR3 DNA follows: TGTGCCAGCAGCTCCCCGGAGCAGGCGGGGGTGCAGTTCTTC.

The rearrangement uses TRBV28 and TRBJ1-5; 9 bases match TRBD1. V trimming: 2 bases; J trimming: 6 bases; junction bases outside the gene matches: 5. The V gene's germline CDR1 is MDHEN and CDR2 SYDVKM. The CDR3 is 15 residues long. The CDR3 spells CASSLDRGGGQPQHF. The CDR3 DNA follows: TGTGCCAGCAGTTTAGACAGGGGGGGAGGTCAGCCCCAGCATTTT. Based on the CDR3 plus reference TRBV28 and TRBJ1-5, the full variable domain is DVKVTQSSRYLVKRTGEKVFLECVQDMDHENMFWYRQDPGLGLRLIYFSYDVKMKEKGDIPEGYSVSREKKERFSLILESASTNQTSMYLCASSLDRGGGQPQHFGDGTRLSIL.

The J gene is TRBJ2-7, the V gene TRBV29-1, with 11 positions matching TRBD2. The germline V gene has CDR1 SQVTM and CDR2 ANQGSEA. Trimming removed 0 bases from V and 5 bases from J; junction bases left unmatched: 9. This CDR3 spans 16 amino acids. This chain's CDR3 is CSVEDGTSGRADEQYF. The CDR3 nucleotides read TGCAGCGTTGAAGATGGAACTAGCGGGAGAGCGGACGAGCAGTACTTC.

The chain links TRBV14 to TRBJ1-5; 7 positions agree with TRBD1. Germline V gives CDR1 SGHDN, CDR2 FVKESK. The CDR3 is made up of 13 amino acids. The V gene end was trimmed by 4 bases and the J gene end by 5 bases; junction bases not matched to a gene: 2. CDR3 in amino acids: CASSRTGDQPQHF. CDR3 DNA sequence: TGTGCCAGCAGCCGCACAGGGGATCAGCCCCAGCATTTT.

The chain links TRBV2 to TRBJ2-3, with a tentative D call TRBD2 (5 bases). Trimming took 6 bases from V and 6 from J, leaving 25 bases between them. CDR3 length equals 17 residues. Per germline, CDR1 SNHLY and CDR2 FYNNEI. CDR3 residues: CASSDRKFGGHGDTQYF. The CDR3 DNA reads as TGTGCCAGCAGCGACCGGAAATTTGGAGGTCACGGGGATACGCAGTATTTT.

This clone was observed a single time. CDR3 nucleotides: TGTGCCAGCAGCCGGGACTCTTTCTCAGGGGAGCAGTACTTC. Its protein product is CASSRDSFSGEQYF. The chain links TRBV3-1 (or the pseudogene TRBV3-2) to TRBJ2-7, with a possible D match to TRBD2 (6 bases). CDR3 size: 14 residues. V dropped 4 bases and J dropped 7 bases, with 17 bases sitting between them. Germline values: CDR1 LGHDT, CDR2 YNNKEL (reference sequence).

This clone was picked up a small number of times. The chain employs TRBV18 and TRBJ1-2; D may be TRBD1 (5 bases). The CDR3 length is 14 residues. Germline CDR1 KGHSH, CDR2 LQKENI. V was pared by 4 bases and J by 3 bases, with 12 bases between. The CDR3, as DNA: TGTGCCAGCTCACTGGCAGGGAAGGACTATGGCTACACCTTC. It translates to CASSLAGKDYGYTF.

The rearrangement uses TRBV5-1 and TRBJ1-1; D unresolved. V lost 1 base to trimming and J lost 4 bases, with 8 bases between them. The CDR3 has 13 residues. The germline V gene encodes CDR1 SGHRS and CDR2 YFSETQ. The CDR3 region has the DNA TGCGCCAGCAGCTTGCCTAGCCCCACTGAAGCTTTCTTT. Its translation is CASSLPSPTEAFF.

V gene TRBV7-8 combines with J gene TRBJ1-6; D ambiguous. V was trimmed by 5 bases and J by 2 bases, leaving 10 bases between them. Germline V gene sequence: CDR1 SGHVS, CDR2 FQNEAQ. This CDR3 region has 15 residues. CDR3 region: CASSPQLPYNSPLHF. CDR3 in DNA: TGTGCCAGCAGCCCCCAACTCCCCTATAATTCACCCCTCCACTTT. Looking up the rest from reference TRBV7-8 and TRBJ1-6 gives the full variable domain: GAGVSQSPRYKVAKRGQDVALRCDPISGHVSLFWYQQALGQGPEFLTYFQNEAQLDKSGLPSDRFFAERPEGSVSTLKIQRTQQEDSAVYLCASSPQLPYNSPLHFGNGTRLTVT.

The V call is TRBV4-1, the J call TRBJ2-7, with 8 bases identical to TRBD1. This CDR3 spans 20 amino acids. V gave up 0 bases and J gave up 0 bases; unmatched junction bases: 16. From germline, CDR1 is MGHRA and CDR2 YSYEKL. Written as DNA, the CDR3 is TGCGCCAGCAGCCAAGATTTTGGACAGGGCCAGCTCCCAAGCTCCTACGAGCAGTACTTC. Amino acid sequence: CASSQDFGQGQLPSSYEQYF.

The J gene is TRBJ2-7, the V gene TRBV30, with TRBD1 matching over 10 bases. CDR3 length equals 13 residues. J gave up 5 bases and V 4 bases, and 5 bases lay outside the gene matches. Germline CDR1 and CDR2: GTSNPN and SVGIG (reference sequence). CDR3 nucleotides: TGTGCCTGGAATGTGGGGACAGGGGACGAGCAGTACTTC. Translation gives CAWNVGTGDEQYF.

The V and J genes are TRBV7-3 and TRBJ2-1; 7 nucleotides line up with TRBD1. From germline, CDR1 is SGHTA and CDR2 FQGTGA. The V segment lost 0 bases and the J segment 4 bases; nucleotides outside the gene matches: 6. The CDR3 consists of 16 residues. In DNA form, the CDR3 reads TGTGCCAGCAGCTTAACGAGTCACAGGGGTTACAATGAGCAGTTCTTC. Translation: CASSLTSHRGYNEQFF.